Listed below are T cell receptor beta chains from one sample, sequenced in a study of T cell responses to AZD1222 COVID-19 vaccine. The protocol was immunoSEQ multiplex PCR, while the TCRdb copy is restricted to in-frame clones and leaves out a portion. The table has 120,000 or so clones, around 80% seen once. The sample here was peripheral blood, taken 28 days after the second AZD1222 dose. The receptor source for this set is an adult who received the AZD1222 COVID-19 vaccine. Both conserved end residues are part of each CDR3. The order of the fields is V gene, J gene, CDR3 protein.

>TRBV6-2/TRBV6-3|TRBJ2-1
CASSHWGRTYNEQFF
>TRBV14|TRBJ2-4
CASSQGGGLGNIQYF
>TRBV23-1|TRBJ1-2
CASSQSEGGPAIYGYTF
>TRBV18|TRBJ1-5
CASSPQQDQPQHF
>TRBV28|TRBJ1-6
CAAGRGEVVNSPLHF
>TRBV28|TRBJ1-3
CASSFGTGAADRNTIYF
>TRBV28|TRBJ1-6
CASSLVDRGGNSPLHF
>TRBV20-1|TRBJ2-1
CSASRPDFYNEQFF
>TRBV27|TRBJ1-1
CASRPQRNTEAFF
>TRBV6-2/TRBV6-3|TRBJ2-2
CASSYSMGGFTGELFF
>TRBV6-5|TRBJ1-2
CASSYPDRVGYTF
>TRBV4-1|TRBJ1-3
CASRTYREAGNTIYF
>TRBV5-1|TRBJ2-5
CASSSGTSEETQYF
>TRBV6-5|TRBJ2-5
CASSYESARAGETQYF
>TRBV21-1|TRBJ2-3
CASSEPGLLTTDTQYF
>TRBV5-4|TRBJ1-2
CASSPRTELNYGYTF
>TRBV18|TRBJ2-3
CASSPPPPTDTQYF
>TRBV15|TRBJ2-3
CATSRDRAGDRQYF
>TRBV15|TRBJ2-7
CATSGSRGNEQYF
>TRBV19|TRBJ1-4
CASSIQRTTTNEKLFF
>TRBV7-9|TRBJ2-7
CASSLVLGRGSYEQYF
>TRBV20-1|TRBJ1-2
CSASRGVDGYTF
>TRBV6-5|TRBJ2-7
CASRSGTGANEQYF
>TRBV7-6|TRBJ1-1
CASSGQSNTEAFF
>TRBV29-1|TRBJ1-4
CSGSNGGEKLFF
>TRBV12-3/TRBV12-4|TRBJ1-2
CASSQSRTYGYTF
>TRBV18|TRBJ1-1
CASSPPTGRGTEAFF
>TRBV6-5|TRBJ2-7
CASSPPQPGAYEQYF
>TRBV12-3/TRBV12-4|TRBJ1-1
CASSLLGKTEAFF
>TRBV4-3|TRBJ2-7
CASSQDREDGRLEQYF
>TRBV13|TRBJ1-3
CASSLVGALFSGNTIYF
>TRBV15|TRBJ2-2
CATSRVPGQLTGELFF
>TRBV7-9|TRBJ1-1
CASSLVQVFMNTEAFF
>TRBV9|TRBJ1-1
CASSVDEGTNTEAFF
>TRBV2|TRBJ1-1
CASSPTFGNTEAFF
>TRBV10-2|TRBJ1-5
CASSESDGFNQPQHF
>TRBV30|TRBJ1-1
CAFQRNTEAFF
>TRBV19|TRBJ1-1
CASSIPGGGLARAFF
>TRBV6-5|TRBJ1-4
CASSYDGFNEKLFF
>TRBV19|TRBJ2-4
CATQGQGLAKNIQYF
>TRBV10-2|TRBJ2-3
CASSLLAGVDTQYF
>TRBV19|TRBJ2-2
CARGRTGELFF
>TRBV6-5|TRBJ1-1
CATTHRTGGNTEAFF
>TRBV18|TRBJ2-7
CASSPTQGYEQYF
>TRBV6-5|TRBJ1-1
CAWEGFRTEAFF